The text below deals with one TCR beta chain. Its antigen is as yet unknown. These data belong to a study of CD8 T cell repertoires and HIV-1 epitope variants. As for the study in general: Twenty-five autologous and known Gag and Nef epitope variant peptides each stimulated T cells separately. Separate from the cultures, 1M uncultured T cells served as baseline.

The assay was immunoSEQ multiplex PCR, and TCRdb's table has in-frame clones only and misses some. The profile shows about 4,300 clones, roughly three fifths of them singletons. The germline V gene encodes CDR1 LNHDA and CDR2 SQIVND (reference sequence). The CDR3 sequence is 15 residues long. With 3 bases removed from V and 4 bases from J, the gap between germline ends came to 16 bases. The sample was cultured CD8+ T cells derived from PBMCs. This sequence originates from a male donor with HIV. The genes are TRBV19 and TRBJ2-7; D unresolved. The DNA of the CDR3 is TGTGCCAGTAGTATCACGGTGGACGATTTATACGAGCAGTACTTC. This sequence encodes CASSITVDDLYEQYF.